This entry lists 19 T cell receptor beta chains sequenced from one sample in a study of read filtering for tumor transcriptome and immune sequencing. Molecular barcoded adaptors covering alpha/delta and beta/gamma chains were used on around 400 ng RNA. MiXCR, applied by TCRdb to the reads, yields one record per CDR3 protein. Altogether 45,000 to 55,000 distinct CDR3 sequences are present, 9.5% to 15% being singletons, with the ten largest covering just over 14%. Sequencing input: a population of CD138-negative cells sorted from bone marrow. The receptors shown here come from a donor aged 40 or older with multiple myeloma.

Ten or more counts support this clonotype. V and J are TRBV18 and TRBJ1-1; the match to TRBD1 covers 7 bases. Germline trimming cut 3 bases from V and 0 bases from J; bases unmatched to any gene: 10. CDR1 and CDR2 (germline): KGHSH, LQKENI. The CDR3 is 17 amino acids. The chain's CDR3 is CASSPQGQTLMNTEAFF. The CDR3 DNA follows: TGTGCCAGCTCACCGCAGGGACAGACTCTCATGAACACTGAAGCTTTCTTT. The full variable domain, its missing parts supplied by reference TRBV18 and TRBJ1-1, is NAGVMQNPRHLVRRRGQEARLRCSPMKGHSHVYWYRQLPEEGLKFMVYLQKENIIDESGMPKERFSAEFPKEGPSILRIQQVVRGDSAAYFCASSPQGQTLMNTEAFFGQGTRLTVV.

This clonotype was observed at least ten times. The rearrangement links TRBV10-3 to TRBJ2-1; D call uncertain. This CDR3 spans 16 amino acids. Germline loops: CDR1 ENHRY, CDR2 SYGVKD. V lost 2 bases and J lost 1, with 12 bases in between. The CDR3 sequence: CAISEKGGLSYNEQFF. The CDR3 region has the DNA TGTGCCATCAGTGAGAAGGGTGGCTTGTCCTACAATGAGCAGTTCTTC.

There are many counts of this clonotype. V usage is TRBV7-9 and J usage is TRBJ1-3; D uncertain. The CDR3 consists of 16 residues. Trimming cost V 1 base and J 0 bases, with 10 bases left between them. CDR1 and CDR2 (germline): SEHNR, FQNEAQ (reference sequence). The CDR3 here is CASSLVTINSGNTIYF. CDR3 DNA sequence: TGTGCCAGCAGCTTAGTGACCATAAACTCTGGAAACACCATATATTTT.

This clonotype came up many times. The V call is TRBV19, the J call TRBJ1-4; TRBD1 aligns across 9 bases. The ends lost 5 bases at V and 8 bases at J; junction bases unmatched: 6. The CDR3 contains 14 residues. Germline V CDR1 and CDR2: LNHDA, SQIVND (reference sequence). The CDR3 DNA follows: TGTGCCAGTAGTTCGGGACAGGGAGGGGAAAAACTGTTTTTT. It encodes CASSSGQGGEKLFF.

This clonotype was seen a few times. A much larger clone differs from this one at a single base, so this may be a read error. CDR3 loop: CASSARVGLGSGELFF. DNA of the CDR3: TGTGCCAGCAGCGCCCGAGTGGGGCTGGGGTCCGGGGAGCTGTTTTTT. The chain uses TRBV4-2 and TRBJ2-2; the D gene is possibly TRBD1 (5 bases). The CDR3 sequence is 16 residues long. Germline CDR1 is LGHNA and CDR2 is YNFKEQ. Trimming shortened V by 5 bases and J by 6 bases, and 19 bases separated the two germline ends.

This clonotype was picked up many times. The chain carries TRBV6-5 and TRBJ1-2; D is unclear. Germline CDR1 and CDR2: MNHEY and SVGAGI. The CDR3 has 16 amino acids. V lost 5 bases and J 4 bases, leaving 20 bases between the germline ends. The CDR3 here is CASSQNRRQLSYGYTF. CDR3 DNA: TGTGCCAGCAGTCAGAATCGACGGCAGCTGAGCTATGGCTACACCTTC.

This clonotype was recorded at least ten times. The chain carries TRBV19 and TRBJ2-1; D is uncertain. The V and J ends lost 3 bases and 7 bases respectively, with 4 bases between them. In germline, CDR1 is LNHDA, CDR2 SQIVND (reference sequence). The CDR3 is 11 amino acids. For the CDR3, the DNA is TGTGCCAGTAGTATTAAGAATGAGCAGTTCTTC. Its translation is CASSIKNEQFF.

The table lists this clonotype with many counts. The rearrangement uses TRBV4-1 and TRBJ2-3; D gene unclear. This CDR3 region has 17 residues. Trimming removed 1 base from V and 0 bases from J, with 14 bases in between. Germline values: CDR1 MGHRA, CDR2 YSYEKL. The CDR3 nucleotides read TGCGCCAGCAGCCAAGTTATGGTCCGAGAGAGCACAGATACGCAGTATTTT. Protein sequence: CASSQVMVRESTDTQYF.

Notes on this clonotype: It is likely a read error: a sequence one base away is far more abundant. The chain combines TRBV6-6 with TRBJ2-1; TRBD1 or TRBD2 may be the D gene (5 bases each). V was clipped by 2 bases and J by 10 bases, with 18 bases between them. The CDR3 has 15 amino acids. CDR1 is MNHNY, CDR2 SVGAGI, per germline (reference sequence). As DNA, the CDR3 is TGTGCCAGCAGTTACAGTGGGAGTAGGCCAGGGGAGCAGTTCTTC. It codes for CASSYSGSRPGEQFF.

The chain couples TRBV11-2 to TRBJ2-3, with D tentatively TRBD2 (5 bases). Germline-derived CDR1 and CDR2 are SGHAT and FQNNGV. V was cut by 2 bases and J by 4 bases, with 10 bases left in between. CDR3 size: 14 residues. CDR3 sequence: CASSLRGYADTQYF. In DNA form, the CDR3 reads TGTGCCAGCAGCTTAAGAGGGTACGCAGATACGCAGTATTTT.

The sample holds many counts of this clonotype. The gene calls are TRBV29-1 and TRBJ2-3; 9 bases are a match to TRBD2. This CDR3 has 15 residues. Per the germline V gene, CDR1 is SQVTM and CDR2 is ANQGSEA. Losses at the gene ends were 7 bases for V and 1 base for J; bases not matched to a gene: 9. In nucleotides, the CDR3 is TGCAGCGCCCGAGGGTCTAGCGGGGGCACAGATACGCAGTATTTT. Encoded protein: CSARGSSGGTDTQYF.

A single count supports this clonotype. Its ends do not fully match the called genes, so a read error is possible. The DNA of the CDR3 is TGCGCCAGGAGCCAAGTCAATGAGCCCCAGCATTTT. Translated: CARSQVNEPQHF. J is TRBJ1-5 and V is TRBV4-1; D uncertain. This CDR3 is 12 amino acids long. Germline loops: CDR1 MGHRA, CDR2 YSYEKL.

In its sample, this clonotype was seen many times. V usage is TRBV7-8 and J usage is TRBJ1-4, with TRBD1 matching over 9 bases. The CDR3 spans 15 residues. J lost 7 bases, V lost 5 bases, and 8 bases had no gene match. Germline V gives CDR1 SGHVS, CDR2 FQNEAQ. CDR3 sequence (DNA): TGTGCCAGCAGCCACCGGGACAGGGTTGGTGAAAAACTGTTTTTT. Its protein product is CASSHRDRVGEKLFF.

This clonotype was counted at least ten times. The chain is built from TRBV30 and TRBJ1-2; D gene unclear. V shed 1 base and J shed 7 bases, with 10 bases lying between them. CDR3 length: 12 amino acids. The germline V gene has CDR1 GTSNPN and CDR2 SVGIG (reference sequence). The CDR3 loop reads CAWSDHLGGYTF. Written as DNA, the CDR3 is TGTGCCTGGAGTGACCACTTGGGTGGCTACACCTTC. Based on the CDR3 plus reference TRBV30 and TRBJ1-2, the full variable domain is SQTIHQWPATLVQPVGSPLSLECTVEGTSNPNLYWYRQAAGRGLQLLFYSVGIGQISSEVPQNLSASRPQDRQFILSSKKLLLSDSGFYLCAWSDHLGGYTFGSGTRLTVV.

This clonotype has a count of ten or more. The germline gene is not matched at one end of the junction; a read error may be the cause. The chain combines TRBV29-1 with TRBJ2-7, with 14 bases aligning to TRBD2. This CDR3 contains 15 residues. The germline V gene has CDR1 SQVTM and CDR2 ANQGSEA. The CDR3 reads CSVEGTSGRDYEQYF. Here the CDR3 DNA reads TGCAGCGTAGAAGGGACTAGCGGGAGAGACTACGAGCAGTACTTC.

Many counts were recorded for this clonotype. The chain links TRBV12-3 or TRBV12-4 to TRBJ2-6; 9 bases fit TRBD2. After removal of 5 bases from V and 2 bases from J, the junction contained 10 bases not matched to a gene. The CDR3 is 18 amino acids. CDR3 DNA: TGTGCCAGCAGTCCAGTGGGCGGGGGGGTGCCTGGGGCCAACGTCCTGACTTTC. This codes for CASSPVGGGVPGANVLTF.

At least ten counts were recorded for this clonotype. The V and J genes are TRBV19 and TRBJ2-7, with D possibly being TRBD1 or TRBD2 (5 bases each). The CDR3 length is 14 residues. The germline CDR1 and CDR2 sequences are LNHDA and SQIVND (reference sequence). Trimming pared 5 bases from V and 0 bases from J, leaving 11 bases between. The CDR3 DNA reads TGTGCCAGTAGTTCAAGAGGGGACTCCTACGAGCAGTACTTC. Its protein is CASSSRGDSYEQYF.

Notes on this clonotype: One end of the junction is discordant with germline, which a read error may explain. This chain joins TRBV7-9 and TRBJ2-1; 7 bases agree with TRBD2. The CDR3 is made up of 14 amino acids. Germline V gives CDR1 SEHNR, CDR2 FQNEAQ (reference sequence). The DNA for the CDR3 is TGTGCCAGCGGCTTGCGGGAGACCTACGATGAGCAGTTCTTC. This codes for CASGLRETYDEQFF.

At least ten counts were recorded for this clonotype. The rearrangement joins TRBV7-9 to TRBJ2-7; 10 positions match TRBD2. The CDR3 runs to 14 residues. V was clipped by 2 bases and J by 7 bases; unmatched bases: 5. Looked up from germline, CDR1 is SEHNR and CDR2 is FQNEAQ (reference sequence). The CDR3 nucleotides are TGTGCCAGCAGCTTAAGCGGGAGGGCCCTTGAGCAGTACTTC. Its translation is CASSLSGRALEQYF.